A single sample gave rise to the 21 T cell receptor beta chains below, sequenced in a study of blood T cell repertoires in COVID-19. Method: immunoSEQ multiplex PCR; TCRdb's copy keeps in-frame clones and lacks some. The repertoire includes about 160,000 clones, about 88% of them detected once, and around 5.4% sits in the top ten. Sequences were obtained from peripheral blood. All receptors derive from a woman in her 50s with COVID-19, enrolled during active disease.

The chain is built from TRBV10-1 and TRBJ2-2; the match to TRBD1 covers 7 bases. J was trimmed by 0 bases and V by 3 bases; bases with no gene match: 16. Germline CDR1 WNHNN, CDR2 SYGVQD (reference sequence). The length of the CDR3 is 20 residues. CDR3 nucleotides: TGCGCCAGCAGTGACCTCCGGGACAGCGTCATAACCCCGAACACCGGGGAGCTGTTTTTT. Its protein is CASSDLRDSVITPNTGELFF.

J is TRBJ1-6 and V is TRBV5-1, with TRBD1 matching 8 bases. With V trimmed by 4 bases and J by 4 bases, 7 bases remained unmatched. CDR3 length: 16 amino acids. CDR1 and CDR2 from the germline V gene are SGHRS and YFSETQ. In nucleotides, the CDR3 is TGCGCCAGCAGCGCCGGACAGGGCTCGTATAATTCACCCCTCCACTTT. This encodes CASSAGQGSYNSPLHF.

The chain recombines TRBV7-9 with TRBJ2-7, with D possibly matching TRBD1 (6 bases). Looked up from germline, CDR1 is SEHNR and CDR2 is FQNEAQ (reference sequence). Trimming took off 0 bases at V and 1 base at J, with 16 bases between the two ends. The CDR3 covers 17 residues. CDR3 sequence reads: CASSLAGSRTVSYEQYF. As DNA, the CDR3 is TGTGCCAGCAGCTTAGCCGGGTCCCGGACAGTATCCTACGAGCAGTACTTC.

The chain employs TRBV14 and TRBJ2-7, with 7 bases fitting TRBD2. The CDR3 is 18 residues long. Germline V gene data show CDR1 as SGHDN and CDR2 as FVKESK. V dropped 6 bases and J dropped 1; count of bases not matched to a gene: 18. CDR3 DNA: TGTGCCAGCAGTCCGACGATTCACCCTAGCGGTTTTTCCTACGAGCAGTACTTC. This sequence encodes CASSPTIHPSGFSYEQYF.

The chain combines TRBV9 with TRBJ1-3; TRBD1 matches 9 bases. This CDR3 comprises 16 residues. Germline V gene sequence: CDR1 SGDLS, CDR2 YYNGEE. V lost 2 bases to trimming and J lost 0 bases; unmatched junction nucleotides: 3. The CDR3 bases are TGTGCCAGCAGCGTGACAGGGGGTGCCTCTGGAAACACCATATATTTT. This sequence encodes CASSVTGGASGNTIYF.

The chain is built from TRBV27 and TRBJ2-1, with 14 bases matching TRBD2. The V gene end was trimmed by 1 base and the J gene end by 8 bases; junction bases not matched to a gene: 1. The CDR3 sequence is 15 residues long. Germline V lookup: CDR1 MNHEY, CDR2 SMNVEV (reference sequence). The CDR3 DNA sequence: TGTGCCAGCAGTTTATTGACTAGCGGGGGGGATGAGCAGTTCTTC. Protein: CASSLLTSGGDEQFF.

The chain has TRBV2 and TRBJ1-1, with 11 bases lining up with TRBD1. Germline CDR1 SNHLY, CDR2 FYNNEI. V shed 4 bases and J 11 bases; nucleotides not matched to a gene: 6. The CDR3 sequence is 13 residues long. The CDR3 DNA is TGTGCCAGCAGTGGGACAGGGGGCAGGGTGGCTTTCTTT. Protein sequence: CASSGTGGRVAFF.

The rearrangement links TRBV13 to TRBJ1-6; 9 nucleotides line up with TRBD1. Germline CDR1 reads PRHDT; CDR2 reads FYEKMQ (reference sequence). J lost 8 bases, V lost 6 bases, and 5 bases had no gene match. The CDR3 is 14 residues long. DNA of the CDR3: TGTGCCAGCAGACCGGGACAGGGTTATTCACCCCTCCACTTT. Residues: CASRPGQGYSPLHF.

The chain combines TRBV7-2 with TRBJ2-3, with TRBD2 matching 13 bases. V was pared by 3 bases and J by 9 bases, with 9 bases of the junction left unmatched. There are 16 residues in the CDR3. CDR1 and CDR2 from the germline V gene are SGHTA and FQGNSA. The CDR3 loop is CASSFGGLAGRGTQYF. The CDR3 coding sequence is TGTGCCAGCAGCTTTGGGGGACTAGCGGGGAGGGGCACGCAGTATTTT. The whole variable domain, filled in from reference TRBV7-2 and TRBJ2-3, reads GAGVSQSPSNKVTEKGKDVELRCDPISGHTALYWYRQSLGQGLEFLIYFQGNSAPDKSGLPSDRFSAERTGGSVSTLTIQRTQQEDSAVYLCASSFGGLAGRGTQYFGPGTRLTVL.

J is TRBJ2-7 and V is TRBV3-1 (or the pseudogene TRBV3-2); D not resolved. V was clipped by 0 bases and J by 3 bases, with 9 bases between them. This CDR3 spans 14 amino acids. Germline V gives CDR1 LGHDT, CDR2 YNNKEL (reference sequence). The CDR3 sequence is CASSQEGPYYEQYF. Here the CDR3 DNA reads TGTGCCAGCAGCCAAGAGGGCCCTTACTACGAGCAGTACTTC.

Regarding this clone: A much larger clone differs by one base, so this may be a read error. The chain links TRBV27 to TRBJ2-7, with 9 bases lining up with TRBD1. J was trimmed by 2 bases and V by 8 bases; bases with no gene match: 1. Germline-derived CDR1 and CDR2 are MNHEY and SMNVEV (reference sequence). The CDR3 totals 12 residues. The DNA for the CDR3 is TGTGCCAGCGGACAGGGGACCTACGAGCAGTACTTC. It codes for CASGQGTYEQYF.

This chain connects TRBV11-2 to TRBJ2-7; D unclear. The germline gives CDR1 SGHAT, CDR2 FQNNGV. The CDR3 is 15 amino acids. The V end lost 0 bases, the J end lost 0 bases, and 9 bases lay between the germline ends. Written as DNA, the CDR3 is TGTGCCAGCAGCTTAGACAGGATCAGCTCCTACGAGCAGTACTTC. Translation: CASSLDRISSYEQYF.

V and J are TRBV15 and TRBJ1-3; no reliable D call. The CDR3 runs to 16 residues. Germline values: CDR1 LNHNV, CDR2 YYDKDF (reference sequence). The germline V and J ends were trimmed by 0 bases and 0 bases, with 9 bases remaining between them. CDR3 sequence: CATSRDTDVSGNTIYF. The CDR3 DNA is TGTGCCACCAGCAGAGATACAGACGTCTCTGGAAACACCATATATTTT.

V gene TRBV21-1 combines with J gene TRBJ2-2; the table's TRBD1 call for D was not verified on the DNA. TRBV21-1 counts as a pseudogene. This CDR3 comprises 16 residues. The CDR3 DNA is TGTGCCAGCAGCCCCCTCAGACAGGGAAACACCGGGGAGCTGTTTTTT. The encoded protein is CASSPLRQGNTGELFF.

This chain uses TRBV19 with TRBJ1-5, with 9 bases that match TRBD1. Per germline, CDR1 LNHDA and CDR2 SQIVND (reference sequence). Losses at the gene ends were 4 bases for V and 0 bases for J; bases not matched to a gene: 7. CDR3 length: 17 residues. Here the CDR3 reads CASSTGTGFYSNQPQHF. As DNA, the CDR3 is TGTGCCAGTAGTACCGGGACAGGGTTTTATAGCAATCAGCCCCAGCATTTT.

The rearrangement links TRBV27 to TRBJ1-2; D may be TRBD1 (5 bases). Germline CDR1 reads MNHEY; CDR2 reads SMNVEV (reference sequence). CDR3 length: 14 residues. With 4 bases removed from V and 0 bases from J, the gap between germline ends came to 9 bases. Written as DNA, the CDR3 is TGTGCCAGCAGTTGGAGGGGCCCTAACTATGGCTACACCTTC. This codes for CASSWRGPNYGYTF.

V is TRBV19 and J is TRBJ1-5; D uncertain. Germline CDR1 and CDR2: LNHDA and SQIVND (reference sequence). The CDR3 is 18 residues long. Deletions cut 7 bases from V and 2 bases from J, with 24 bases between. CDR3 in DNA: TGTGCCAGTACATTCAGAGGCCCATGGGAGGTTCGCAATCAGCCCCAGCATTTT. This codes for CASTFRGPWEVRNQPQHF.

The V and J genes are TRBV21-1 and TRBJ1-5; TRBD1, as called in the table, went unchecked against the DNA. TRBV21-1 has pseudogene status. The CDR3 is 17 residues long. The CDR3 DNA sequence: TGTGCCAGCAACTTAATACAGGGGGGAGGTCGTAATCAGCCCCAGCATTTT. It specifies CASNLIQGGGRNQPQHF.

The chain has TRBV19 and TRBJ2-7; D is possibly TRBD2 (5 bases). Trimming took 4 bases from V and 4 from J, leaving 14 bases between them. This CDR3 is built from 14 residues. Germline V gives CDR1 LNHDA, CDR2 SQIVND (reference sequence). CDR3 nucleotides: TGTGCCAGTAGTAGGCGGGTCCTTTGGTACGAGCAGTACTTC. Translated: CASSRRVLWYEQYF. Variable domain in full (rest from reference TRBV19 and TRBJ2-7): DGGITQSPKYLFRKEGQNVTLSCEQNLNHDAMYWYRQDPGQGLRLIYYSQIVNDFQKGDIAEGYSVSREKKESFPLTVTSAQKNPTAFYLCASSRRVLWYEQYFGPGTRLTVT.

V usage is TRBV11-2 and J usage is TRBJ2-1, with TRBD1 matching over 9 bases. The V and J ends lost 5 bases and 2 bases, in that order; junction bases with no gene match: 4. This CDR3 has 15 amino acids. Germline CDR1 SGHAT, CDR2 FQNNGV. In nucleotides, the CDR3 is TGTGCCAGCAGCGTCACAGGGGGCCCCTACAATGAGCAGTTCTTC. This codes for CASSVTGGPYNEQFF.

This clone was counted a single time. The chain is built from TRBV3-1 (or the pseudogene TRBV3-2) and TRBJ2-4; 12 positions agree with TRBD2. Germline CDR1 and CDR2: LGHDT and YNNKEL (reference sequence). The CDR3 totals 17 residues. Trimming at V came to 0 bases and at J to 6 bases, leaving 6 bases not matched to a gene. CDR3 protein: CASSQDRLAGVINIQYF. CDR3 nucleotide sequence: TGTGCCAGCAGCCAAGATCGACTAGCGGGGGTGATAAACATTCAGTACTTC.